The 26 T cell receptor beta chains presented below share a single source sample, sequenced in a study of PD-1 blockade in classical Hodgkin lymphoma. The time point: cycle 4 day 1 (C4D1), after 6 weeks of nivolumab. Every single patient, without exception, relapsed after autologous stem cell transplantation, and brentuximab vedotin exposure varied. The study purified CD4+ T cells from thawed PBMCs using magnetic negative selection. Clones were read by immunoSEQ multiplex PCR, and TCRdb kept only the in-frame ones, dropping some. The table lists about 13,000 clones, around 83% of them singletons. The sequencing used CD4+ T cells from blood, collected before the fourth cycle of nivolumab. The receptors were sampled from a human donor with classical Hodgkin lymphoma.

The V gene is TRBV7-9, the J gene TRBJ2-7; D remains ambiguous. The CDR3 is made up of 15 amino acids. Germline V gene data show CDR1 as SEHNR and CDR2 as FQNEAQ (reference sequence). V shed 6 bases and J shed 1 base, with 16 bases lying between them. The CDR3 bases are TGTGCCAGCAGGCCATCGCTTGGGGTGTCCTACGAGCAGTACTTC. It specifies CASRPSLGVSYEQYF.

This chain joins TRBV5-1 and TRBJ2-7; 9 bases are shared with TRBD2. The CDR3 consists of 16 residues. J gave up 0 bases and V 0 bases, and 4 bases lay outside the gene matches. Germline V lookup: CDR1 SGHRS, CDR2 YFSETQ. CDR3 in amino acids: CASSLGGSGSSYEQYF. The CDR3 DNA follows: TGCGCCAGCAGCTTGGGGGGTAGCGGGAGCTCCTACGAGCAGTACTTC.

This chain links TRBV7-9 with TRBJ2-7, with TRBD1 matching over 8 bases. The CDR3 length is 15 residues. V gave up 1 base and J gave up 4 bases; unmatched junction bases: 6. Germline V gene data show CDR1 as SEHNR and CDR2 as FQNEAQ (reference sequence). Here the CDR3 DNA reads TGTGCCAGCAGCTTAGGGACAGGGATAGAGTACGAGCAGTACTTC. Translating gives CASSLGTGIEYEQYF.

The chain couples TRBV7-2 to TRBJ1-5; unclear D gene. Between the trimmed V and J ends, which lost 0 bases and 2 bases, there was a span of 8 bases. The CDR3 has 15 amino acids. Per germline, CDR1 SGHTA and CDR2 FQGNSA. This CDR3 reads CASSLAVIGNQPQHF. CDR3 nucleotide sequence: TGTGCCAGCAGCTTAGCTGTTATTGGCAATCAGCCCCAGCATTTT.

CDR3 sequence (DNA): TGTGCCAGCAGTCGACTAGCGGGAGGAGCCCATTTCTTC. This sequence encodes CASSRLAGGAHFF. The chain carries TRBV28 and TRBJ2-1, with 13 bases that match TRBD2. The CDR3 spans 13 residues. CDR1 is MDHEN and CDR2 is SYDVKM in the germline V gene. With V trimmed by 5 bases and J by 16 bases, 8 bases remained unmatched.

This chain joins TRBV6-1 and TRBJ2-7, with a weak D call TRBD1 (6 bases). The V gene lost 4 bases and the J gene lost 0 bases, with 16 bases spanning the gap. CDR3 size: 16 residues. The germline gives CDR1 MNHNS, CDR2 SASEGT. The CDR3 sequence is CASSVPRDTNSYEQYF. CDR3 bases: TGTGCCAGCAGTGTCCCCCGGGACACTAACTCCTACGAGCAGTACTTC.

J is TRBJ2-1 and V is TRBV2, with D perhaps being TRBD1 or TRBD2 (5 bases each). Trimming took off 5 bases at V and 6 bases at J, with 11 bases between the two ends. The CDR3 consists of 13 residues. From germline, CDR1 is SNHLY and CDR2 FYNNEI. The CDR3 protein is CASSRDQSNEQFF. The DNA of the CDR3 is TGTGCCAGCAGTAGGGACCAGTCCAATGAGCAGTTCTTC. Combining the CDR3 with reference TRBV2 and TRBJ2-1 gives the whole variable domain EPEVTQTPSHQVTQMGQEVILRCVPISNHLYFYWYRQILGQKVEFLVSFYNNEISEKSEIFDDQFSVERPDGSNFTLKIRSTKLEDSAMYFCASSRDQSNEQFFGPGTRLTVL.

The V and J genes are TRBV27 and TRBJ2-2; TRBD2 matches at 7 bases. The CDR3 contains 15 residues. CDR1 and CDR2 from the germline V gene are MNHEY and SMNVEV (reference sequence). The V segment lost 8 bases and the J segment 0 bases; nucleotides outside the gene matches: 6. CDR3 in amino acids: CASHSGGTNTGELFF. The CDR3 DNA reads TGTGCCAGCCACTCGGGGGGAACGAACACCGGGGAGCTGTTTTTT.

This clone is a singleton in its sample. The chain carries TRBV11-3 and TRBJ2-3; D is ambiguous. There are 13 residues in the CDR3. V was shortened by 0 bases and J by 3 bases, with 4 bases between the two germline ends. CDR1 SGHNT and CDR2 YENEEA come from the germline V gene. As DNA, the CDR3 is TGTGCCAGCAGCTTAGAAGTGACAGATACGCAGTATTTT. Its protein product is CASSLEVTDTQYF. The variable domain in full, completed from reference TRBV11-3 and TRBJ2-3, reads EAGVVQSPRYKIIEKKQPVAFWCNPISGHNTLYWYLQNLGQGPELLIRYENEEAVDDSQLPKDRFSAERLKGVDSTLKIQPAELGDSAVYLCASSLEVTDTQYFGPGTRLTVL.

This chain uses TRBV7-2 with TRBJ2-7, with D perhaps TRBD2 (6 bases). Trimming left V 4 bases short and J 6 bases short, with 7 bases between. This CDR3 comprises 11 residues. CDR1 SGHTA and CDR2 FQGNSA come from the germline V gene. The DNA for the CDR3 is TGTGCCAGCAGCTACGGGGGCGAGCAGTACTTC. It is translated as CASSYGGEQYF.

The rearrangement links TRBV5-4 to TRBJ2-7, with a tentative D call TRBD1 (6 bases). Germline assignment: CDR1 SGHNT and CDR2 YYREEE (reference sequence). CDR3 length: 14 amino acids. V gave up 4 bases and J gave up 2 bases, with 13 bases separating them. CDR3 DNA: TGTGCCAGCAGCACGGACAGAAGAACCTACGAGCAGTACTTC. This translates into CASSTDRRTYEQYF.

This chain uses TRBV11-3 with TRBJ2-1; 7 nucleotides line up with TRBD2. With V trimmed by 4 bases and J by 2 bases, 2 bases remained unmatched. This CDR3 region has 14 residues. Per the germline V gene, CDR1 is SGHNT and CDR2 is YENEEA. CDR3 in amino acids: CASSSSGTYNEQFF. The CDR3 DNA is TGTGCCAGCAGCTCAAGCGGGACCTACAATGAGCAGTTCTTC.

This rearrangement joins TRBV4-3 to TRBJ2-1; no clear D. V lost 0 bases, J lost 5 bases, and 5 bases lay in between. The V gene's germline CDR1 is LGHNA and CDR2 YSLEER. This CDR3 is built from 13 residues. CDR3 in DNA: TGCGCCAGCAGCCAAGATCGGCACAATGAGCAGTTCTTC. Amino acids: CASSQDRHNEQFF.

A single count supports this clone. CDR3 bases: TGTGCCAGCTCACCGGTGACAGGGTGGTGGATGAACACTGAAGCTTTCTTT. Translating gives CASSPVTGWWMNTEAFF. The rearrangement uses TRBV18 and TRBJ1-1; 7 bases match TRBD1. Germline trimming cut 3 bases from V and 0 bases from J; bases unmatched to any gene: 10. Germline V gene data show CDR1 as KGHSH and CDR2 as LQKENI. The CDR3 sequence is 17 residues long.

This sequence joins TRBV5-1 and TRBJ1-2, with 9 bases that match TRBD1. CDR3 length: 14 amino acids. Germline CDR1 reads SGHRS; CDR2 reads YFSETQ. Germline trimming cut 4 bases from V and 7 bases from J; bases unmatched to any gene: 8. The CDR3 sequence is CASSLGQGVGGYTF. CDR3 bases: TGCGCCAGCAGCCTGGGACAGGGAGTGGGTGGCTACACCTTC.

This clone showed up just once. The CDR3 DNA reads as TGTGCCAGCACCATGGGACCAGGCTCCTACAATGAGCAGTTCTTC. Translation gives CASTMGPGSYNEQFF. V is TRBV6-1 and J is TRBJ2-1; D is perhaps TRBD1 or TRBD2 (5 bases each). Trimming removed 7 bases at V and 0 bases at J, with 13 bases between. Germline CDR1 reads MNHNS; CDR2 reads SASEGT. There are 15 residues in the CDR3.

The J gene is TRBJ1-6, the V gene TRBV30; a possible D gene is TRBD1 (5 bases). V gave up 2 bases and J gave up 8 bases, with 10 bases separating them. Germline assignment: CDR1 GTSNPN and CDR2 SVGIG (reference sequence). The CDR3 totals 13 residues. CDR3 in amino acids: CAWSRGLDSPLHF. As DNA, the CDR3 is TGTGCCTGGAGTCGGGGCCTTGATTCACCCCTCCACTTT.

The chain has TRBV7-2 and TRBJ2-7; possibly TRBD1 for D (6 bases). With 0 bases removed from V and 4 bases from J, the gap between germline ends came to 13 bases. Germline loops: CDR1 SGHTA, CDR2 FQGNSA. This CDR3 has 15 residues. The CDR3 sequence: CASSLAPTGSYEQYF. The DNA of the CDR3 is TGTGCCAGCAGCTTAGCGCCAACAGGGTCATACGAGCAGTACTTC.

The J gene is TRBJ2-1, the V gene TRBV7-8; 10 nucleotides agree with TRBD1. The CDR3 has 17 residues. V trimming: 0 bases; J trimming: 4 bases; junction bases outside the gene matches: 6. Germline V gives CDR1 SGHVS, CDR2 FQNEAQ. DNA of the CDR3: TGTGCCAGCAGCTTAGCCTCCGGGACAGGGGTTTACAATGAGCAGTTCTTC. Translation: CASSLASGTGVYNEQFF.

This chain uses TRBV7-2 with TRBJ1-1; unclear D gene. Looked up from germline, CDR1 is SGHTA and CDR2 is FQGNSA. The CDR3 covers 12 residues. V lost 5 bases to trimming and J lost 11 bases, with 15 bases between them. Here the CDR3 reads CASSVGPLVAFF. The CDR3 DNA is TGTGCCAGCAGCGTCGGGCCTCTGGTGGCTTTCTTT.

V is TRBV9 and J is TRBJ2-1, with 7 bases lining up with TRBD1. With 4 bases clipped from V and 8 bases from J, the junction kept 12 bases outside the gene matches. CDR1 is SGDLS, CDR2 YYNGEE, per germline. This CDR3 region has 15 residues. The DNA for the CDR3 is TGTGCCAGCAGCCCTCAGGTCAGGGGGACGGATGAGCAGTTCTTC. Amino acid sequence: CASSPQVRGTDEQFF.

The rearrangement uses TRBV5-3 and TRBJ2-4; D unclear. TRBV5-3 is assigned to the ORF class and has an uncertain function. The CDR3 consists of 15 residues. Between the trimmed V and J ends, which lost 8 bases and 1 base, there was a span of 16 bases. The CDR3 coding sequence is TGTGCCAGCAGCCTGTTAAGATGGGCCAAAAACATTCAGTACTTC. Translated: CASSLLRWAKNIQYF.

The chain couples TRBV25-1 to TRBJ1-2, with TRBD1 matching over 9 bases. Trimming took 8 bases from V and 4 from J; bases not matched to a gene: 8. Germline V gene data show CDR1 as MGHDK and CDR2 as SYGVNS. This CDR3 comprises 14 residues. DNA for the CDR3: TGTGCCAGCGCCGGGACAGGGCTACCCTATGGCTACACCTTC. Its protein product is CASAGTGLPYGYTF.

The chain carries TRBV7-9 and TRBJ1-3; 7 nucleotides line up with TRBD1. This CDR3 comprises 16 residues. After removal of 5 bases from V and 8 bases from J, the junction contained 15 bases not matched to a gene. Looked up from germline, CDR1 is SEHNR and CDR2 is FQNEAQ (reference sequence). The CDR3 reads CASSVRQGFRADTIYF. In DNA form, the CDR3 reads TGTGCCAGCAGCGTAAGACAGGGATTTCGGGCGGACACCATATATTTT.

This clone was detected only a few times. The V gene is TRBV15, the J gene TRBJ1-5; unclear D gene. The CDR3 sequence is 17 residues long. The V gene's germline CDR1 is LNHNV and CDR2 YYDKDF (reference sequence). V lost 4 bases and J 0 bases, leaving 16 bases between the germline ends. CDR3 amino acids: CATSKTGLFLSNQPQHF. CDR3 sequence (DNA): TGTGCCACCAGCAAAACGGGCCTTTTCCTTAGCAATCAGCCCCAGCATTTT. Filled out from reference TRBV15 and TRBJ1-5, the complete variable domain reads DAMVIQNPRYQVTQFGKPVTLSCSQTLNHNVMYWYQQKSSQAPKLLFHYYDKDFNNEADTPDNFQSRRPNTSFCFLDIRSPGLGDTAMYLCATSKTGLFLSNQPQHFGDGTRLSIL.

The gene calls are TRBV28 and TRBJ2-2; D is undetermined. The V end was cut by 6 bases, the J end by 1 base, with 6 bases between. The germline CDR1 and CDR2 sequences are MDHEN and SYDVKM. This CDR3 comprises 13 residues. The CDR3 sequence: CASRPLNTGELFF. The CDR3 DNA sequence: TGTGCCAGCAGACCTTTGAACACCGGGGAGCTGTTTTTT.